This T cell receptor (beta chain) was sequenced in a study of shared clonotypes between healthy human individuals. Study-level findings and limits: In this cohort, only blood was sampled, and tissue repertoires likely differ. The study found lower generation probabilities in non-shared clonotypes than in those shared by all four donors.

Libraries were prepared by immunoSEQ multiplex PCR; TCRdb keeps only in-frame clonotypes and omits some of them. This sample yields about 2 million clones, of which about 95% are seen a single time; 0.95% to 1.5% belongs to the top ten. For this clone: The antigen remains unidentified.

Germline CDR1 and CDR2: GTSNPN and SVGIG (reference sequence). Trimming removed 3 bases at V and 8 bases at J, with 22 bases between. This CDR3 region has 15 residues. Naive-designated CD8 cells lacked CD45RO, were positively enriched for CCR7, and omitted terminally differentiated effector memory CD45RA+ cells. Material: naive CD8+ T cells sorted from blood. The chain recombines TRBV30 with TRBJ1-1; TRBD1 is a possible D gene (6 bases). This TCR came from a man aged 18-30 years in good health. CDR3 amino acids: CAWSLHDGLQGEAFF. Written as DNA, the CDR3 is TGTGCCTGGAGCCTCCACGATGGCCTACAGGGAGAAGCTTTCTTT.